The 15 T cell receptor beta chains presented below share a single source sample, sequenced in a study of T cells in women clearing cervical HPV infection. Sequenced by immunoSEQ multiplex PCR; TCRdb stores in-frame clones only, minus some. The listing contains 25,000 to 30,000 clones. Material: blood buffy coat. All receptors derive from a woman aged 18-69 years with a cervical HPV16 infection that either progressed to CIN3+ or cleared (not recorded which).

On this clone itself: The read finishes 3 residues shy of the CDR3 end, and the germline J gene is used to complete it. The V gene is TRBV28, the J gene TRBJ1-3, with 10 positions matching TRBD1. The germline V gene has CDR1 MDHEN and CDR2 SYDVKM. The CDR3 is 15 amino acids. The V segment lost 7 bases and the J segment 3 bases; nucleotides outside the gene matches: 6. Incomplete CDR3 DNA: TGTGCCAGCAATTATGGACAGGGGGGTGGAAACACC. This codes for CASNYGQGGGNT. The whole CDR3 sequence reads CASNYGQGGGNTIYF. Supplemented by reference TRBV28 and TRBJ1-3, the full variable domain reads DVKVTQSSRYLVKRTGEKVFLECVQDMDHENMFWYRQDPGLGLRLIYFSYDVKMKEKGDIPEGYSVSREKKERFSLILESASTNQTSMYLCASNYGQGGGNTIYFGEGSWLTVV.

In regard to this clone: The read ends 3 residues early relative to the CDR3; the germline J gene fills the gap. The chain uses TRBV19 and TRBJ2-1, with TRBD1 matching 8 bases. Germline V gene sequence: CDR1 LNHDA, CDR2 SQIVND (reference sequence). The CDR3 runs to 16 residues. Germline trimming cut 6 bases from V and 6 bases from J; bases unmatched to any gene: 13. CDR3 in amino acids: CASSHQAGGPSNEQFF. The DNA read from the CDR3 is TGTGCCAGTAGCCACCAGGCAGGGGGCCCCTCCAATGAG.

With regard to this clone: The DNA ends 3 residues before the CDR3 does, and the rest of the CDR3 is filled in from the germline J gene. This rearrangement joins TRBV30 to TRBJ1-5; no firm D call. The V end was cut by 0 bases, the J end by 2 bases, with 14 bases between. CDR3 size: 16 residues. Germline values: CDR1 GTSNPN, CDR2 SVGIG (reference sequence). Here the CDR3 reads CAWSVRGNRGNQPQHF. The part of the CDR3 DNA that was read is TGTGCCTGGAGTGTACGGGGTAATAGGGGCAATCAGCCC.

Concerning this clone: From the germline J gene comes the end of the CDR3, since the read stops 3 residues before it. The rearrangement joins TRBV5-4 to TRBJ2-7, with a tentative D call TRBD1 (6 bases). Germline V gives CDR1 SGHNT, CDR2 YYREEE (reference sequence). Trimming pared 4 bases from V and 3 bases from J, leaving 14 bases between. The CDR3 consists of 14 residues. CDR3 DNA (partial): TGTGCCAGCAGCCCGGCGGGCAGGGGCTACGAG. As protein: CASSPAGRGYE. In full, the CDR3 reads CASSPAGRGYEQYF.

Concerning this clone: The read stops 3 residues short of the end of the CDR3; the missing end is completed from the germline J gene. V and J are TRBV15 and TRBJ2-1, with 8 bases that match TRBD1. The trim removed 3 bases at V and 4 bases at J, leaving 8 bases unmatched. Per the germline V gene, CDR1 is LNHNV and CDR2 is YYDKDF (reference sequence). This CDR3 contains 16 residues. The sequenced part of the CDR3 DNA is TGTGCCACCAGCAGCGTCAGGGGGCGGATGTACAATGAG. Amino acid sequence: CATSSVRGRMYNE. The whole CDR3 sequence reads CATSSVRGRMYNEQFF.

To note about this clone: The read comes to an end 3 residues before the CDR3 does, leaving the germline J gene to fill in the end. The V call is TRBV5-6, the J call TRBJ2-3, with 12 bases matching TRBD2. This CDR3 comprises 15 residues. V was pared by 6 bases and J by 7 bases, with 9 bases of the junction left unmatched. Germline CDR1 is SGHDT and CDR2 is YYEEEE. The sequenced part of the CDR3 DNA is TGTGCCAGCACCCCTACTAGCGGGGGGTGGAATACG. It translates to CASTPTSGGWNT. The full-length CDR3 reads as CASTPTSGGWNTQYF.

About this clone: The CDR3 goes on 3 residues after the read ends, and that part is filled in from the germline J gene. The chain couples TRBV12-3 or TRBV12-4 to TRBJ2-3, with 8 bases lining up with TRBD1. The CDR3 runs 15 residues. J gave up 6 bases and V 3 bases, and 8 bases lay outside the gene matches. The DNA read from the CDR3 is TGTGCCAGCAGTTTTGGGGCAGGGGGCCGGGATACG. This sequence encodes CASSFGAGGRDT. The CDR3 in its entirety is CASSFGAGGRDTQYF.

Turning to this clone: The read terminates 3 residues ahead of where the CDR3 ends, so the germline J gene completes it. The chain combines TRBV5-6 with TRBJ1-1; 8 bases map to TRBD1. The CDR3 totals 15 residues. V dropped 1 base and J dropped 4; count of bases not matched to a gene: 6. Germline V gene lookup returns CDR1 SGHDT and CDR2 YYEEEE. The sequenced CDR3 bases are TGTGCCAGCAGCTTGCCCTTACAGGGGGGCACTGAA. Its translation is CASSLPLQGGTE. The whole CDR3 protein is CASSLPLQGGTEAFF.

With respect to this clone: The read halts 3 residues ahead of the CDR3 end, with the missing end drawn from the germline J gene. V gene TRBV7-3 combines with J gene TRBJ1-1; a weak D match, TRBD1 (5 bases). The germline V gene encodes CDR1 SGHTA and CDR2 FQGTGA. The CDR3 runs 15 residues. The ends were cut back, 4 bases at V and 4 bases at J, with 16 bases in the middle. The covered CDR3 bases are TGTGCCAGCAGCTCCTCGGGGGTCTCTGGCACTGAA. This codes for CASSSSGVSGTE. The whole CDR3 region reads CASSSSGVSGTEAFF.

This CDR3 is CSARSSGGAADTQYF. The sequenced part of the CDR3 DNA is TGCAGTGCTAGGTCCAGCGGGGGGGCCGCAGATACG. This rearrangement joins TRBV20-1 to TRBJ2-3; 10 bases are shared with TRBD2. The read is 3 residues too short to cover the CDR3 end, so that end is filled in from the germline J gene. Trimming cost V 3 bases and J 4 bases; bases outside gene matches: 7. CDR3 size: 15 residues. Germline CDR1 and CDR2: DFQATT and SNEGSKA (reference sequence).

On this clone itself: The missing CDR3 end, 3 residues past where the read stops, is filled in from the germline J gene. The genes are TRBV14 and TRBJ1-1; 7 bases match TRBD1. The CDR3 has 14 amino acids. Germline lookup yields CDR1 SGHDN and CDR2 FVKESK. V lost 3 bases to trimming and J lost 7 bases; unmatched junction nucleotides: 8. CDR3 residues: CASSQSDRVGEAFF. The CDR3 bases that were read are TGTGCCAGCAGCCAGTCAGACAGGGTTGGTGAA.

As concerns this clone: With the read ending 3 residues before the CDR3 end, the germline J gene is used to fill in that end. The gene calls are TRBV20-1 and TRBJ2-7; TRBD2 matches 9 bases. CDR3 length: 14 residues. With 7 bases clipped from V and 2 bases from J, the junction kept 9 bases outside the gene matches. Germline CDR1 and CDR2: DFQATT and SNEGSKA (reference sequence). CDR3 protein: CSVGERGATYEQYF. The covered CDR3 bases are TGCAGTGTCGGCGAGCGGGGGGCTACCTACGAG.

CDR3 sequence: CASSYLDRLNTEAFF. The DNA read from the CDR3 is TGTGCCAGCAGTTATCTCGACAGGCTGAACACTGAA. This rearrangement joins TRBV6-2 or TRBV6-3 to TRBJ1-1, with a possible D match to TRBD1 (6 bases). The read terminates 3 residues before the CDR3 end, so the remaining end is supplied by the germline J gene. Germline V gene data show CDR1 as MNHEY and CDR2 as SVGEGT. The V end lost 3 bases, the J end lost 0 bases, and 11 bases lay between the germline ends. The CDR3 is 15 residues long.

In the case of this clone: The sequence runs out 3 residues before the end of the CDR3; the remainder is reconstructed from the germline J gene. The J gene is TRBJ2-3, the V gene TRBV7-3, with TRBD2 matching over 8 bases. The CDR3 is 15 amino acids. CDR1 and CDR2 from the germline V gene are SGHTA and FQGTGA. The CDR3 reads CASSLSGGPQETQYF. The sequenced part of the CDR3 DNA is TGTGCCAGCAGCTTGAGCGGGGGCCCTCAAGAGACG.

In regard to this clone: Read sequence stops 3 residues before the CDR3 end, and the germline J gene provides the missing end. The chain recombines TRBV19 with TRBJ1-1, with 8 bases identical to TRBD1. V lost 7 bases, J lost 2 bases, and 6 bases stayed unmatched. Germline CDR1 is LNHDA and CDR2 is SQIVND (reference sequence). The CDR3 length is 14 residues. CDR3 region: CASNVQGANTEAFF. The DNA read from the CDR3 is TGTGCCAGTAATGTCCAGGGGGCTAACACTGAA.